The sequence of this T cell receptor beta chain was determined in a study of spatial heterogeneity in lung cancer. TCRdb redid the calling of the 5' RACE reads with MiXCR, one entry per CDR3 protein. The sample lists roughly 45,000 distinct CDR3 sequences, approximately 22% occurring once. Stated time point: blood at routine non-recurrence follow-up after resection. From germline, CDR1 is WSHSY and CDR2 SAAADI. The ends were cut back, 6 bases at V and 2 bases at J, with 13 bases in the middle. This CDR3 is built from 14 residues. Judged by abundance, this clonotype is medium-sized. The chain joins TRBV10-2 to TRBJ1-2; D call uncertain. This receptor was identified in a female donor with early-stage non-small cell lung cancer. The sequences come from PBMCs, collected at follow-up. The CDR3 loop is CASSVDGMNYGYTF. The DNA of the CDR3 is TGCGCCAGCAGCGTGGACGGGATGAACTATGGCTACACCTTC.